This TCR beta chain was captured in a study of T cells expressing NK-cell markers. Each CDR3 protein gets one entry in TCRdb, which reprocessed the 5' RACE reads and gives no DNA. This table holds 550,000 to 600,000 distinct CDR3 sequences. Germline lookup yields CDR1 SQVTM and CDR2 ANQGSEA. The CDR3 extends over 14 amino acids. The TCR comes from a man between 18 and 35 years old in good health. The V and J genes are TRBV29-1 and TRBJ2-2; TCRdb indicates TRBD2, and absent DNA this call remains unverified. Input material: blood T cells: a sorted CD56 or NKG2C T cell subset, CD4+ or CD8+ T cells, or bulk PBMC T cells (not recorded which). CDR3 sequence reads: CSVIGTSWAGELFF.